The 17 T cell receptor beta chains listed next were all sequenced from one sample in a study of T cell responses to AZD1222 COVID-19 vaccine. Clones were sequenced by immunoSEQ multiplex PCR, and TCRdb holds only the in-frame ones, with some missing. The table records about 140,000 clones, roughly 86% of them present only once. The material was peripheral blood, obtained 28 days after the second dose of the MenACWY control vaccine. The receptors stem from an adult who received the MenACWY meningococcal vaccine as a control.

On this clone itself: No DNA is shown, since the ends of the CDR3 on it are uncertain; the CDR3 is the one TCRdb lists. The chain combines TRBV21-1 with TRBJ2-5; whether TRBD1, the table's D call, matches the DNA was not checked. TRBV21-1 is noted as a pseudogene. The CDR3 has 17 amino acids, counting both end residues. The CDR3 here is CASSPFGQGALGETQYF.

A remark on this clone: Other DNA sequences within the sample encode an identical CDR3. The V and J genes are TRBV4-1 and TRBJ2-5; D unresolved. This CDR3 region has 11 residues. Germline CDR1 MGHRA, CDR2 YSYEKL. Trimming stripped 4 bases from V and 4 bases from J, with 4 bases between. Here the CDR3 reads CASSLRETQYF. Written as DNA, the CDR3 is TGCGCCAGCAGCCTTAGAGAGACCCAGTACTTC.

The genes are TRBV19 and TRBJ1-5, with 7 bases matching TRBD1. This CDR3 region has 14 residues. Germline V gene sequence: CDR1 LNHDA, CDR2 SQIVND (reference sequence). J gave up 5 bases and V 4 bases, and 5 bases lay outside the gene matches. The CDR3 region has the DNA TGTGCCAGTAGTACCCGGACAGGAGATCAGCCCCAGCATTTT. This encodes CASSTRTGDQPQHF.

V usage is TRBV7-3 and J usage is TRBJ2-2, with D hard to call. V dropped 5 bases and J dropped 6 bases, with 10 bases sitting between them. The CDR3 contains 13 residues. Germline CDR1 and CDR2: SGHTA and FQGTGA. Written as DNA, the CDR3 is TGTGCCAGCAGCCCTAATTTCCCCGGGGAGCTGTTTTTT. Encoded protein: CASSPNFPGELFF.

The chain recombines TRBV28 with TRBJ1-4; D gene ambiguous. The CDR3 length is 13 residues. Germline assignment: CDR1 MDHEN and CDR2 SYDVKM. The V and J ends lost 6 bases and 8 bases respectively, with 13 bases between them. CDR3 sequence (DNA): TGTGCCAGCAGCCAAACACTCAAGGAAAAACTGTTTTTT. Translating it yields CASSQTLKEKLFF.

This chain connects TRBV2 to TRBJ2-7; D is undetermined. The CDR3 runs to 13 residues. Germline V gene sequence: CDR1 SNHLY, CDR2 FYNNEI. V lost 4 bases and J 1 base, leaving 8 bases between the germline ends. The CDR3 sequence is CASSVLGSYEQYF. The CDR3 DNA follows: TGTGCCAGCAGTGTTCTAGGGTCCTACGAGCAGTACTTC.

The V and J genes are TRBV5-1 and TRBJ1-1; D is undetermined. Germline CDR1 is SGHRS and CDR2 is YFSETQ. This CDR3 comprises 14 residues. V was cut by 0 bases and J by 1 base, with 7 bases left in between. The CDR3 region is CASSLAAGNTEAFF. The DNA of the CDR3 is TGCGCCAGCAGCTTGGCCGCAGGGAACACTGAAGCTTTCTTT.

The chain employs TRBV5-1 and TRBJ1-1; no definite D call. Germline loops: CDR1 SGHRS, CDR2 YFSETQ. V lost 4 bases and J 3 bases, leaving 16 bases between the germline ends. The CDR3 runs to 15 residues. As DNA, the CDR3 is TGCGCCAGCAGCCACCTAAACCCCGGGCACACTGAAGCTTTCTTT. Its protein product is CASSHLNPGHTEAFF. Filled out from reference TRBV5-1 and TRBJ1-1, the complete variable domain reads KAGVTQTPRYLIKTRGQQVTLSCSPISGHRSVSWYQQTPGQGLQFLFEYFSETQRNKGNFPGRFSGRQFSNSRSEMNVSTLELGDSALYLCASSHLNPGHTEAFFGQGTRLTVV.

This chain links TRBV4-1 with TRBJ1-4, with a possible D match to TRBD1 (5 bases). The CDR3 runs to 18 residues. The ends were cut back, 2 bases at V and 0 bases at J, with 16 bases in the middle. The germline V gene encodes CDR1 MGHRA and CDR2 YSYEKL. CDR3: CASSQYGTLTTTNEKLFF. The DNA for the CDR3 is TGCGCCAGCAGCCAATATGGGACGCTAACTACAACTAATGAAAAACTGTTTTTT.

This chain links TRBV5-4 with TRBJ2-2, with 8 bases lining up with TRBD1. This CDR3 has 14 residues. From germline, CDR1 is SGHNT and CDR2 YYREEE (reference sequence). V lost 4 bases and J lost 3; bases outside the gene matches: 2. The CDR3 is CASSAGQDTGELFF. DNA of the CDR3: TGTGCCAGCAGCGCGGGACAGGACACCGGGGAGCTGTTTTTT.

The chain employs TRBV11-3 and TRBJ1-6, with D possibly TRBD1 on 6 matching bases. Trimming left V 10 bases short and J 0 bases short, with 16 bases between. The CDR3 has 16 amino acids. In germline, CDR1 is SGHNT, CDR2 YENEEA. The CDR3, as DNA: TGTGCCACCAGGGGAGGGCCAAGCTCCTATAATTCACCCCTCCACTTT. Amino acids: CATRGGPSSYNSPLHF.

This chain links TRBV30 with TRBJ1-2, with D maybe TRBD1 (6 bases). Trimming stripped 3 bases from V and 8 bases from J, with 25 bases between. The CDR3 has 16 residues. The germline CDR1 and CDR2 sequences are GTSNPN and SVGIG (reference sequence). This chain's CDR3 is CAWSPKGRGGRRGYTF. The CDR3 DNA sequence: TGTGCCTGGAGCCCCAAGGGTAGAGGGGGGCGCAGGGGCTACACCTTC.

A single count supports this clone. CDR3 protein: CASSDPPGTETYEQYF. DNA for the CDR3: TGCGCCAGCAGTGATCCGCCGGGGACAGAGACCTACGAGCAGTACTTC. The rearrangement joins TRBV4-1 to TRBJ2-7; 7 nucleotides agree with TRBD1. Unmatched junction bases numbered 13, after V lost 6 bases and J lost 2 bases. CDR1 MGHRA and CDR2 YSYEKL come from the germline V gene. The CDR3 is 16 amino acids.

The gene calls are TRBV6-1 and TRBJ2-3; 12 bases agree with TRBD2. This CDR3 spans 17 amino acids. Germline-derived CDR1 and CDR2 are MNHNS and SASEGT. V lost 3 bases and J lost 2; bases outside the gene matches: 6. Here the CDR3 DNA reads TGTGCCAGCAGTGACCCCTGGACTAGCGGGGCCACAGATACGCAGTATTTT. It specifies CASSDPWTSGATDTQYF.

This clone was seen only once. The chain is built from TRBV29-1 and TRBJ1-2; D gene ambiguous. Germline loops: CDR1 SQVTM, CDR2 ANQGSEA. Trimming stripped 1 base from V and 0 bases from J, with 9 bases between. The CDR3 extends over 14 amino acids. This CDR3 is CSVEVQLANYGYTF. The CDR3 nucleotides read TGCAGCGTTGAAGTCCAGCTAGCTAACTATGGCTACACCTTC. Full variable domain (missing parts from reference TRBV29-1 and TRBJ1-2): SAVISQKPSRDICQRGTSLTIQCQVDSQVTMMFWYRQQPGQSLTLIATANQGSEATYESGFVIDKFPISRPNLTFSTLTVSNMSPEDSSIYLCSVEVQLANYGYTFGSGTRLTVV.

Concerning this clone: Within the sample, other DNA sequences also encode this same CDR3. The V call is TRBV9, the J call TRBJ1-3; no clear D gene. The ends were cut back, 0 bases at V and 0 bases at J, with 7 bases in the middle. Germline values: CDR1 SGDLS, CDR2 YYNGEE. The CDR3 has 15 residues. This CDR3 reads CASSVGASSGNTIYF. In DNA form, the CDR3 reads TGTGCCAGCAGCGTAGGGGCCAGCTCTGGAAACACCATATATTTT.

Only a few counts were recorded for this clone. The rearrangement joins TRBV5-5 to TRBJ2-3, with TRBD2 identical over 9 bases. Trimming removed 3 bases from V and 0 bases from J; junction bases left unmatched: 5. Germline V gene lookup returns CDR1 SGHKS and CDR2 YYEKEE (reference sequence). CDR3 length: 16 residues. Here the CDR3 reads CASSWRTSASTDTQYF. CDR3 coding DNA: TGTGCCAGCAGCTGGAGGACTAGCGCAAGCACAGATACGCAGTATTTT.